This TCR beta chain was obtained from a study of T cell repertoires in cytomegalovirus infection. Overall study: Indications came from public TCR beta signatures; they pointed to CMV infection and to a matching HLA type.

TCRdb analysed the reads with MiXCR anew, one entry per CDR3 protein. The sample holds approximately 150,000 distinct CDR3 sequences, about 6.3% seen once. Study findings and constraints: Summed public TCR beta family frequency identified CMV carriers bearing the relevant HLA.

In its sample, this clonotype was seen many times. What it binds is unknown. At one boundary the junction diverges from the germline segment, which might be a read error. Per the germline V gene, CDR1 is MGHRA and CDR2 is YSYEKL. This CDR3 comprises 14 residues. This clonotype was sampled from a human donor in good health (CMV status not recorded). Some clones in this sample may be carry-over from other donors' samples. The V and J genes are TRBV4-1 and TRBJ2-2; no reliable D call. Sequencing was carried out using PBMCs. The CDR3 loop reads CASSQVSTTGELFF. The CDR3 DNA reads TGTGCCAGCAGCCAAGTATCTACGACCGGGGAGCTGTTTTTT.